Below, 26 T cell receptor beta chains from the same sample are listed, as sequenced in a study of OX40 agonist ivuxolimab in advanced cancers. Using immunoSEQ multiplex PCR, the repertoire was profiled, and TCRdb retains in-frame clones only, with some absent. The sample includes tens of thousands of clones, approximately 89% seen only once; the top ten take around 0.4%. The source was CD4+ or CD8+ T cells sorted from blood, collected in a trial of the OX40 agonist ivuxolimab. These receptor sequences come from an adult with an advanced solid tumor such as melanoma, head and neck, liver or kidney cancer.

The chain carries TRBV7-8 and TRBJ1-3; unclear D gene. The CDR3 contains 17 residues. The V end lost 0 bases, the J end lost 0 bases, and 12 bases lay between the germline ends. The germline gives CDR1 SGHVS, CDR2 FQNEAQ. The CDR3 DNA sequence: TGTGCCAGCAGCTTAGCCTCGACGGGTATCTCTGGAAACACCATATATTTT. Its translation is CASSLASTGISGNTIYF.

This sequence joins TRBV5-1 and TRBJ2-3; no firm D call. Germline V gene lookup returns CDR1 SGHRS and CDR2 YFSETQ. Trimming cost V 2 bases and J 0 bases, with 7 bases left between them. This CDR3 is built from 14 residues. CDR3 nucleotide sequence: TGCGCCAGCAGCTTCGACTCAAGCACAGATACGCAGTATTTT. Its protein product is CASSFDSSTDTQYF.

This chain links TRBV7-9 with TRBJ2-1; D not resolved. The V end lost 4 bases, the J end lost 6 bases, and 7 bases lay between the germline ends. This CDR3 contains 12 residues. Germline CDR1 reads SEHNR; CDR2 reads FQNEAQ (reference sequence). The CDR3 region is CASSSDANEQFF. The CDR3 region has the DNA TGTGCCAGCAGCTCGGACGCCAATGAGCAGTTCTTC.

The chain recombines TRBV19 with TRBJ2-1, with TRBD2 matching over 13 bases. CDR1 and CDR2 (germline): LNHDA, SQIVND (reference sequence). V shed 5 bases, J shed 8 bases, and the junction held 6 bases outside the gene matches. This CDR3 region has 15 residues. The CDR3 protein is CASSVTSGRFDEQFF. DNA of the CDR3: TGTGCCAGTAGTGTGACTAGCGGGAGGTTCGATGAGCAGTTCTTC. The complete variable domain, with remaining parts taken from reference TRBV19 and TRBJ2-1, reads DGGITQSPKYLFRKEGQNVTLSCEQNLNHDAMYWYRQDPGQGLRLIYYSQIVNDFQKGDIAEGYSVSREKKESFPLTVTSAQKNPTAFYLCASSVTSGRFDEQFFGPGTRLTVL.

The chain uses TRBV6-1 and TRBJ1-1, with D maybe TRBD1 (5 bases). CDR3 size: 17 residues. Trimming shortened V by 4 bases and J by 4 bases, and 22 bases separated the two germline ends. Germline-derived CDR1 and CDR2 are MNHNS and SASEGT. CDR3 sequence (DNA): TGTGCCAGCAGTGTCTCACTGGCAGGGAGTCGAAGCACTGAAGCTTTCTTT. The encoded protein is CASSVSLAGSRSTEAFF.

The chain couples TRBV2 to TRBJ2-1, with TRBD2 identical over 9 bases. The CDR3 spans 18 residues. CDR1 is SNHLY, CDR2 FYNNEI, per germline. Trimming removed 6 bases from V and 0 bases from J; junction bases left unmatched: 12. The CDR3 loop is CASSGGKGLASSYNEQFF. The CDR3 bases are TGTGCCAGCAGCGGCGGAAAGGGACTAGCTAGCTCCTACAATGAGCAGTTCTTC.

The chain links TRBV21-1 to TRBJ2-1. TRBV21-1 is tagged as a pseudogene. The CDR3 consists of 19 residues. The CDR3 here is CASSNRPMVAVLSINEQFF. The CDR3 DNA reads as TGTGCCAGCAGCAATCGACCGATGGTTGCCGTCCTATCGATAAATGAGCAGTTCTTC.

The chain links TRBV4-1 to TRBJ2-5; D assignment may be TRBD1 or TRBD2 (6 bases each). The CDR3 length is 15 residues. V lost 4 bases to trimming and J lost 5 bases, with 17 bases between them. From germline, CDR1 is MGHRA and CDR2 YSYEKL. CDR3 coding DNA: TGCGCCAGCAGCCCAAACAGGGAGGTACAGGAGACCCAGTACTTC. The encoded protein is CASSPNREVQETQYF.

CDR3 in amino acids: CAWSVREFNEQFF. The CDR3 nucleotides read TGTGCCTGGAGTGTTCGGGAGTTCAATGAGCAGTTCTTC. The chain employs TRBV30 and TRBJ2-1, with D possibly matching TRBD2 (6 bases). V lost 0 bases to trimming and J lost 6 bases, with 9 bases between them. Germline V gene sequence: CDR1 GTSNPN, CDR2 SVGIG (reference sequence). The length of the CDR3 is 13 residues. The whole variable domain, remainder taken from reference TRBV30 and TRBJ2-1, is SQTIHQWPATLVQPVGSPLSLECTVEGTSNPNLYWYRQAAGRGLQLLFYSVGIGQISSEVPQNLSASRPQDRQFILSSKKLLLSDSGFYLCAWSVREFNEQFFGPGTRLTVL.

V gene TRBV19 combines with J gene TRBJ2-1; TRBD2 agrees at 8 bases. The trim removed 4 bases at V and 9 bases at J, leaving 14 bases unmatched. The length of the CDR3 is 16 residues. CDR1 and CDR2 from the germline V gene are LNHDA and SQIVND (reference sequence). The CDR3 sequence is CASSTSSGPPGSEQFF. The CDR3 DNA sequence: TGTGCCAGTAGTACATCTAGCGGGCCTCCCGGCAGTGAGCAGTTCTTC.

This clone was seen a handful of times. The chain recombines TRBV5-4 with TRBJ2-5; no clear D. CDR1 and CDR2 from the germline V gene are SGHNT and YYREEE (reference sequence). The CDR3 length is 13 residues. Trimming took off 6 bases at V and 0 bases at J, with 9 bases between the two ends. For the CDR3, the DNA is TGTGCCAGCACTTTAGGGAACCAAGAGACCCAGTACTTC. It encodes CASTLGNQETQYF. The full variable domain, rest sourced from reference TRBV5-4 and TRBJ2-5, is ETGVTQSPTHLIKTRGQQVTLRCSSQSGHNTVSWYQQALGQGPQFIFQYYREEENGRGNFPPRFSGLQFPNYSSELNVNALELDDSALYLCASTLGNQETQYFGPGTRLLVL.

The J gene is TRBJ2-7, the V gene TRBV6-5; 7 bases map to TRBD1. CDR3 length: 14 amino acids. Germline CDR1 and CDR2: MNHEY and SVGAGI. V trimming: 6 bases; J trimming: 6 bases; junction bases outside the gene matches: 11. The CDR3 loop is CASRPGQTTSEQYF. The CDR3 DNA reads TGTGCCAGCAGACCGGGACAGACGACCTCCGAGCAGTACTTC.

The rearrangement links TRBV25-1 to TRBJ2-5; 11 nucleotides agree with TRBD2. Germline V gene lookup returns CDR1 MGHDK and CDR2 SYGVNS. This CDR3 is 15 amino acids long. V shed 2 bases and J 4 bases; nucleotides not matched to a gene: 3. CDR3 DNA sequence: TGTGCCAGCAGTGAAACTAGCGGGAGCACAGAGACCCAGTACTTC. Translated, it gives CASSETSGSTETQYF.

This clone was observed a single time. CDR3 residues: CAWSRGGLMETQYF. The CDR3 coding sequence is TGTGCCTGGAGTAGAGGGGGGCTTATGGAGACCCAGTACTTC. The chain combines TRBV30 with TRBJ2-5, with D perhaps matching TRBD1 or TRBD2 (6 bases each). Germline V gene lookup returns CDR1 GTSNPN and CDR2 SVGIG (reference sequence). The CDR3 totals 14 residues. Trimming removed 2 bases from V and 5 bases from J, with 15 bases in between.

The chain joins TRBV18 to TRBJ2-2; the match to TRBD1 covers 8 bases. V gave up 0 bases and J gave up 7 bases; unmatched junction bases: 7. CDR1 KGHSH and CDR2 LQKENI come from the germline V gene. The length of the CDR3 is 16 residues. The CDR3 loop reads CASSPPGQVYIGELFF. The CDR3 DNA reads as TGTGCCAGCTCACCACCGGGACAGGTTTATATCGGGGAGCTGTTTTTT.

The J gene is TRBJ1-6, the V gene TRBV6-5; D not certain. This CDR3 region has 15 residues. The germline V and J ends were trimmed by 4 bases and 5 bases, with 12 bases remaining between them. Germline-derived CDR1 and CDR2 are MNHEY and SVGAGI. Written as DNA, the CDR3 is TGTGCCAGCAGTTCGGAAGGGTGGAATAATTCACCCCTCCACTTT. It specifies CASSSEGWNNSPLHF.

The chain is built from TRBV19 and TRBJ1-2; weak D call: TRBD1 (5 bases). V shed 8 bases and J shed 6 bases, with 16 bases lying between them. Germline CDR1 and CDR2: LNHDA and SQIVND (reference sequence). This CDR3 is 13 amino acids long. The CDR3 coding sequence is TGTGCCAGTCTCCGGGAACAGGAGGATGGCTACACCTTC. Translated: CASLREQEDGYTF.

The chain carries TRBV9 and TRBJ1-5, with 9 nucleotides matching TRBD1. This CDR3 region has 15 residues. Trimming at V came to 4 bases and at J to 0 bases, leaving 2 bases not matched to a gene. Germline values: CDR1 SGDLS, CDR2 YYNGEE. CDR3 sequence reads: CASSRGQGSNQPQHF. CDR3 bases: TGTGCCAGCAGCCGGGGACAGGGTAGCAATCAGCCCCAGCATTTT. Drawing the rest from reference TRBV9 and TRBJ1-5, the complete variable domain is DSGVTQTPKHLITATGQRVTLRCSPRSGDLSVYWYQQSLDQGLQFLIQYYNGEERAKGNILERFSAQQFPDLHSELNLSSLELGDSALYFCASSRGQGSNQPQHFGDGTRLSIL.

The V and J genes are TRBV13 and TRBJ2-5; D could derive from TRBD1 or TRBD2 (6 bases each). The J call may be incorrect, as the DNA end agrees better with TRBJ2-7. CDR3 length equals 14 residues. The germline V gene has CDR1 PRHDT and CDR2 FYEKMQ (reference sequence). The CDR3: CASSVGRGGYEQYF. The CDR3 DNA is TGTGCCAGCAGCGTGGGCAGGGGAGGATACGAGCAGTACTTC.

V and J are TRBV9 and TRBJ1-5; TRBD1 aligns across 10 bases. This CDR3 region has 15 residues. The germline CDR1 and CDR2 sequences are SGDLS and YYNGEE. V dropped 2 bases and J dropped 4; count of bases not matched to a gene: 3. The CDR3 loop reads CASSVGTGVNQPQHF. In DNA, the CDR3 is TGTGCCAGCAGCGTGGGGACAGGGGTTAATCAGCCCCAGCATTTT.

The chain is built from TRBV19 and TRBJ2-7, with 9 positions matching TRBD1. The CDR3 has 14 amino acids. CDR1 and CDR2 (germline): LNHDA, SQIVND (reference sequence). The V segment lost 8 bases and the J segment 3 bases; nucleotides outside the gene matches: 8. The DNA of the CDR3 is TGTGCCAGTGCCCTTGGACAGGGGCGCTACGAGCAGTACTTC. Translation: CASALGQGRYEQYF.

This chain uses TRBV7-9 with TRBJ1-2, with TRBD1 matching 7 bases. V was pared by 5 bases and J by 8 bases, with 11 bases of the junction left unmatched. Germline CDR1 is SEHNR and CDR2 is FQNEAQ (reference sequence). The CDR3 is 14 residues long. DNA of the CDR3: TGTGCCAGCAGCCCTACACAGGGGCTAATGGGCTACACCTTC. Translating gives CASSPTQGLMGYTF. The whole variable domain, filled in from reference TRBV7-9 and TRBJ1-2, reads DTGVSQNPRHKITKRGQNVTFRCDPISEHNRLYWYRQTLGQGPEFLTYFQNEAQLEKSRLLSDRFSAERPKGSFSTLEIQRTEQGDSAMYLCASSPTQGLMGYTFGSGTRLTVV.

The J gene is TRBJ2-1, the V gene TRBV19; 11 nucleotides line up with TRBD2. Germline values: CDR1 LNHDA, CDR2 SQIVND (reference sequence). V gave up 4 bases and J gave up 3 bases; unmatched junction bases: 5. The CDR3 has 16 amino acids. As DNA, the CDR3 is TGTGCCAGTAGTACCGGGACTAGCGGATACTACAATGAGCAGTTCTTC. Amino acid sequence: CASSTGTSGYYNEQFF.

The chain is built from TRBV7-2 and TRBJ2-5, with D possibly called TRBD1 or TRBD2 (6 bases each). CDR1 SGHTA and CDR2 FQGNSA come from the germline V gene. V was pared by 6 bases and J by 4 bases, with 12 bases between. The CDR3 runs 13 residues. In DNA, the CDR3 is TGTGCCAGCAGGAGGGGGGCTGGAGAGACCCAGTACTTC. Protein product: CASRRGAGETQYF.

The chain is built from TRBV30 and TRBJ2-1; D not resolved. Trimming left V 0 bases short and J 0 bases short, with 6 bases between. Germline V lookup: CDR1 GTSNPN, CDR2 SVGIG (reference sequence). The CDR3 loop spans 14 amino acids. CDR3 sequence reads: CAWSVGPSYNEQFF. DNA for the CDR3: TGTGCCTGGAGTGTAGGCCCCTCCTACAATGAGCAGTTCTTC. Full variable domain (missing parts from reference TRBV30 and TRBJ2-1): SQTIHQWPATLVQPVGSPLSLECTVEGTSNPNLYWYRQAAGRGLQLLFYSVGIGQISSEVPQNLSASRPQDRQFILSSKKLLLSDSGFYLCAWSVGPSYNEQFFGPGTRLTVL.

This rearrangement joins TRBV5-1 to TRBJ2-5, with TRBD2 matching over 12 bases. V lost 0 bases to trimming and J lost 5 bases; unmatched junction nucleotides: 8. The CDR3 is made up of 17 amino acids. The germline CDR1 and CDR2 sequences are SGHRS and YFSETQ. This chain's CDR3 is CASSLVGASGRGETQYF. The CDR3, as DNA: TGCGCCAGCAGCTTGGTAGGCGCTAGCGGGAGGGGTGAGACCCAGTACTTC.